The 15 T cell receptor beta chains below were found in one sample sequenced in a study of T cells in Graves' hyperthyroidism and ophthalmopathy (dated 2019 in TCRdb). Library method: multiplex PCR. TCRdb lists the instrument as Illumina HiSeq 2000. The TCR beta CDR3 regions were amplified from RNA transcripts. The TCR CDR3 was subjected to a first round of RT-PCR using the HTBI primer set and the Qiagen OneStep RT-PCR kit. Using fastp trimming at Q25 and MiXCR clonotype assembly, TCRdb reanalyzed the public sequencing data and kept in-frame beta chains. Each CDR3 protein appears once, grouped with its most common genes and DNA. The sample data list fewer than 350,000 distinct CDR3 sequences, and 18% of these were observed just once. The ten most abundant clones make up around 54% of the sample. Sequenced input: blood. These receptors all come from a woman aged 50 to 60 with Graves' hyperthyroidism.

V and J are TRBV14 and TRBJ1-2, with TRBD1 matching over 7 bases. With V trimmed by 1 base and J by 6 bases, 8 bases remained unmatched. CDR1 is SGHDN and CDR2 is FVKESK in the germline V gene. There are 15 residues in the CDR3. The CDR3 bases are TGTGCCAGCAGCCAAGTGAGAGGGGGCGAGGATGGCTACACCTTC. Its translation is CASSQVRGGEDGYTF.

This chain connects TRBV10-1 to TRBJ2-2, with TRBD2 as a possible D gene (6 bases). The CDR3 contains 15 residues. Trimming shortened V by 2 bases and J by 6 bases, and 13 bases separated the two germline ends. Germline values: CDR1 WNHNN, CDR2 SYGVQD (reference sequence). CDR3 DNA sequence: TGCGCCAGCAGTGAGATCAGGACGGGGGCCGGGGAGCTGTTTTTT. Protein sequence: CASSEIRTGAGELFF.

CDR3 bases: TGTGCCAGCAGTGCTACCGGGACTAGCAAATGGGATACGCAGTATTTT. Encoded protein: CASSATGTSKWDTQYF. The J gene is TRBJ2-3, the V gene TRBV12-3 or TRBV12-4; 9 nucleotides align to TRBD2. CDR3 length equals 16 residues. After removal of 5 bases from V and 6 bases from J, the junction contained 12 bases not matched to a gene.

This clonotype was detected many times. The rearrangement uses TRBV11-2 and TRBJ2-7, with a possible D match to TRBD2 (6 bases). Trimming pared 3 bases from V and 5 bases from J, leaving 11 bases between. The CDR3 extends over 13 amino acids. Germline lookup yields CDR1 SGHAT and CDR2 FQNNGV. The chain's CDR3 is CASSFAGPDEQYF. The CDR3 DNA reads TGTGCCAGCAGCTTTGCGGGGCCCGACGAGCAGTACTTC. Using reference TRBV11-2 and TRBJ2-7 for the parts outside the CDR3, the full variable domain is EAGVAQSPRYKIIEKRQSVAFWCNPISGHATLYWYQQILGQGPKLLIQFQNNGVVDDSQLPKDRFSAERLKGVDSTLKIQPAKLEDSAVYLCASSFAGPDEQYFGPGTRLTVT.

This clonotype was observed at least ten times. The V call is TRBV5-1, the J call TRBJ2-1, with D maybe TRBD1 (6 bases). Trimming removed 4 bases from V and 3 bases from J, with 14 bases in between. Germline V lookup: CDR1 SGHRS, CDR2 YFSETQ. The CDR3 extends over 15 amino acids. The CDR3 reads CASSGPTGFYNEQFF. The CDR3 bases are TGCGCCAGCAGCGGACCTACAGGGTTCTACAATGAGCAGTTCTTC.

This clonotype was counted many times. The CDR3 DNA follows: TGTGCCAGCATCGACGCGGGTCCCTACGAGCAGTACTTC. It encodes CASIDAGPYEQYF. The rearrangement uses TRBV28 and TRBJ2-7; a possible D gene is TRBD2 (5 bases). V was pared by 7 bases and J by 2 bases, with 12 bases between. This CDR3 region has 13 residues. Per the germline V gene, CDR1 is MDHEN and CDR2 is SYDVKM.

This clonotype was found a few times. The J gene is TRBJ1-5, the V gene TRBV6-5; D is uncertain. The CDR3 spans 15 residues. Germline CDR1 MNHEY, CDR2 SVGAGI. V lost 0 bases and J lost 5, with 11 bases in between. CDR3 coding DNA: TGTGCCAGCAGTTACTCGAATTTGGGTGATCAGCCCCAGCATTTT. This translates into CASSYSNLGDQPQHF.

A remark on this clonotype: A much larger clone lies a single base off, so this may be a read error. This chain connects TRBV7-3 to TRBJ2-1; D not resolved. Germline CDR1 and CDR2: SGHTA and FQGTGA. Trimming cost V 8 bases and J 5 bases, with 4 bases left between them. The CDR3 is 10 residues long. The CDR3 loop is CASGNNEQFF. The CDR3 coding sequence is TGTGCCAGCGGCAACAATGAGCAGTTCTTC.

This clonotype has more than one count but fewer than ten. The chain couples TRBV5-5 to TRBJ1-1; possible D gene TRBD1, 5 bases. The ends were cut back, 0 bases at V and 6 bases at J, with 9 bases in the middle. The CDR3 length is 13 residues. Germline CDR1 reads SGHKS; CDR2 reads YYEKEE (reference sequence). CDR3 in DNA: TGTGCCAGCAGCTTGGTTGGGGGGGCTGAAGCTTTCTTT. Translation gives CASSLVGGAEAFF. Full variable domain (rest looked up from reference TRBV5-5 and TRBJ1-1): DAGVTQSPTHLIKTRGQQVTLRCSPISGHKSVSWYQQVLGQGPQFIFQYYEKEERGRGNFPDRFSARQFPNYSSELNVNALLLGDSALYLCASSLVGGAEAFFGQGTRLTVV.

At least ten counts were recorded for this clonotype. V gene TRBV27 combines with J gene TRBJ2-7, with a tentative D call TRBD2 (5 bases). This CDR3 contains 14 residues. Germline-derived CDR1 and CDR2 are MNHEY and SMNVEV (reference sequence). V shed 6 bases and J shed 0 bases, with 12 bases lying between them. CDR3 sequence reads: CASSPLGISYEQYF. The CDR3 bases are TGTGCCAGCAGCCCCCTCGGGATCTCCTACGAGCAGTACTTC.

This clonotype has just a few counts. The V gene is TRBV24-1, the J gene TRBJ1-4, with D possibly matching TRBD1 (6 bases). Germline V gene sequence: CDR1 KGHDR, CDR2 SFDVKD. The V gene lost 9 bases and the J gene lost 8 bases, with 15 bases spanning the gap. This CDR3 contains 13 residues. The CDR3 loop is CATPRGGDEKLFF. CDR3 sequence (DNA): TGTGCCACCCCTCGAGGGGGGGACGAAAAACTGTTTTTT.

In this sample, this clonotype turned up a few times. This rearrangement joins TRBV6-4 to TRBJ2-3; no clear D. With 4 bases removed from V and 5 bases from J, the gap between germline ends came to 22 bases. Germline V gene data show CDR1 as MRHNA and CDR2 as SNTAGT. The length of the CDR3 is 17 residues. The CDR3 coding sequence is TGTGCCAGCAGTGCCATCAAGTTCGGCCAGTTAGGAGATACGCAGTATTTT. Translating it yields CASSAIKFGQLGDTQYF.

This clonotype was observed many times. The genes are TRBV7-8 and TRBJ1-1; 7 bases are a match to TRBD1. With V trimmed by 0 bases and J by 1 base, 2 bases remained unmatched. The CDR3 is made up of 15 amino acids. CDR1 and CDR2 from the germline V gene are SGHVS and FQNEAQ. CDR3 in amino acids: CASSLATGTNTEAFF. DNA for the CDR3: TGTGCCAGCAGCTTAGCGACAGGGACGAACACTGAAGCTTTCTTT.

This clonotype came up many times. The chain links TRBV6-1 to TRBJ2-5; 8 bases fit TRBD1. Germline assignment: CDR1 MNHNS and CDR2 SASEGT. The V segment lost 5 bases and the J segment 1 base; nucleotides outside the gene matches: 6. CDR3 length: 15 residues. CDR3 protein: CASSLGQGGQETQYF. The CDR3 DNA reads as TGTGCCAGCAGTTTAGGACAGGGAGGCCAAGAGACCCAGTACTTC.

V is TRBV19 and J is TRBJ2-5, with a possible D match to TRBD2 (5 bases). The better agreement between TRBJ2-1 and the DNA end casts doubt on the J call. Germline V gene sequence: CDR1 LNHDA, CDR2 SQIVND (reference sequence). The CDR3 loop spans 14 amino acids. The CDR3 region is CASAAGNSGETQFF. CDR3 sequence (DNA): TGTGCCAGTGCCGCCGGGAATTCCGGAGAGACCCAGTTCTTC.